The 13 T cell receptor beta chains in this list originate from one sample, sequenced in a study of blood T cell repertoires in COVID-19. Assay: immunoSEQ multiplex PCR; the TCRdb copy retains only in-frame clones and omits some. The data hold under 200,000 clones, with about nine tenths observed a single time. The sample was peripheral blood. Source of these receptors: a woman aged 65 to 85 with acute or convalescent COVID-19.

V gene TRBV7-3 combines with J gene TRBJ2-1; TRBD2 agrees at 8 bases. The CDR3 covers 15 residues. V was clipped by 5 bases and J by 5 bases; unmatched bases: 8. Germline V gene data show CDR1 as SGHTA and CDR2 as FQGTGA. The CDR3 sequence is CASSQGTSRHNEQFF. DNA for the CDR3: TGTGCCAGCAGCCAGGGGACTAGTAGGCACAATGAGCAGTTCTTC.

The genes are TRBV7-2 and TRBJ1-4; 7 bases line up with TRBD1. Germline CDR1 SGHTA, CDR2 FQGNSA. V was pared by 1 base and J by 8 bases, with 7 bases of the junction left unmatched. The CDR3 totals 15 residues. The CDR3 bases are TGTGCCAGCAGCTTAGGCAGGGGGACCGGGGAAAAACTGTTTTTT. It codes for CASSLGRGTGEKLFF.

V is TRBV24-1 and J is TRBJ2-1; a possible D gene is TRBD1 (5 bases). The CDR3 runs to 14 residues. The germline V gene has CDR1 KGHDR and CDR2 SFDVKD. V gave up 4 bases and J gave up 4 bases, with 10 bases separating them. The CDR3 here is CATSEGLRYNEQFF. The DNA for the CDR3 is TGTGCCACCAGTGAGGGGCTTCGGTACAATGAGCAGTTCTTC.

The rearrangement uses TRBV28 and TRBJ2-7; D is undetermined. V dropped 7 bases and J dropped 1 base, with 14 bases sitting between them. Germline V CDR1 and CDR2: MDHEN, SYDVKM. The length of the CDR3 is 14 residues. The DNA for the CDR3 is TGTGCCAGCAAGGCGGTCGACGGATCCTACGAGCAGTACTTC. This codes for CASKAVDGSYEQYF.

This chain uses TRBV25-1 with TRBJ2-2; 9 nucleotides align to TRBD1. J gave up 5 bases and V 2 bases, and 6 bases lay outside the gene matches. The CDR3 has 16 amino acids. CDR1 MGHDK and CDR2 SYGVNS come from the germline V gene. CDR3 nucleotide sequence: TGTGCCAGCAGTGAACCGGGACAGGGTGTTACCGGGGAGCTGTTTTTT. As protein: CASSEPGQGVTGELFF. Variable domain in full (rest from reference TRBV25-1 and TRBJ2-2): EADIYQTPRYLVIGTGKKITLECSQTMGHDKMYWYQQDPGMELHLIHYSYGVNSTEKGDLSSESTVSRIRTEHFPLTLESARPSHTSQYLCASSEPGQGVTGELFFGEGSRLTVL.

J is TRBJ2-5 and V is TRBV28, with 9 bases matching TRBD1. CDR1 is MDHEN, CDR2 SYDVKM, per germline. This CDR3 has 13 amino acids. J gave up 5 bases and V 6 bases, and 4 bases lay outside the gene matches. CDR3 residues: CASRRQGVETQYF. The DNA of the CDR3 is TGTGCCAGCAGACGACAGGGGGTGGAGACCCAGTACTTC. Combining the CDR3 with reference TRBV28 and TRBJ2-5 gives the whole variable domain DVKVTQSSRYLVKRTGEKVFLECVQDMDHENMFWYRQDPGLGLRLIYFSYDVKMKEKGDIPEGYSVSREKKERFSLILESASTNQTSMYLCASRRQGVETQYFGPGTRLLVL.

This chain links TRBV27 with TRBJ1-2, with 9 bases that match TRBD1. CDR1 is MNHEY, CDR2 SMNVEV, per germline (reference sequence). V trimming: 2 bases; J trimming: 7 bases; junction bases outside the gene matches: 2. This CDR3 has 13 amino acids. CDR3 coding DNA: TGTGCCAGCAGTTTAGGGACAGGGCTTGGCTACACCTTC. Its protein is CASSLGTGLGYTF.

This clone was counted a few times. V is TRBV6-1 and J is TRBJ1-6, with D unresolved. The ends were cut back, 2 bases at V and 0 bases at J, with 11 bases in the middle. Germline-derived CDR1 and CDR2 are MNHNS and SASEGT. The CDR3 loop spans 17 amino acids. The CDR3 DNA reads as TGTGCCAGCAGTGAACTTCACGCGAGCTCCTATAATTCACCCCTCCACTTT. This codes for CASSELHASSYNSPLHF.

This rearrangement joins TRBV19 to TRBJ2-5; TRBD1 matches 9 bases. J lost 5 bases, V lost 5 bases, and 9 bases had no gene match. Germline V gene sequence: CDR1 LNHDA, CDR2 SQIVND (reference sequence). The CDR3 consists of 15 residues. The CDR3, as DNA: TGTGCCAGTAGTGTAGGGACAGGGAATAGGGAGACCCAGTACTTC. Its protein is CASSVGTGNRETQYF.

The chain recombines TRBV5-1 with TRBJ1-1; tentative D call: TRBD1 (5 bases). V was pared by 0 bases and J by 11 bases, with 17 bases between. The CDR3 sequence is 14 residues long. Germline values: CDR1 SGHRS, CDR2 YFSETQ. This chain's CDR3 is CASSLAARERDAFF. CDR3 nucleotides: TGCGCCAGCAGCTTGGCCGCCAGGGAAAGAGATGCTTTCTTT.

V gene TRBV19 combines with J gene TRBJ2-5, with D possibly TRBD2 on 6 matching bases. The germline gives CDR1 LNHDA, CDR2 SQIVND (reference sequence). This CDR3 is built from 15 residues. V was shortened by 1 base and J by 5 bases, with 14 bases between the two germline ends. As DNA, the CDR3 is TGTGCCAGTAGTATAGGTCCGGCAGGGAGGGAGACCCAGTACTTC. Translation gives CASSIGPAGRETQYF.

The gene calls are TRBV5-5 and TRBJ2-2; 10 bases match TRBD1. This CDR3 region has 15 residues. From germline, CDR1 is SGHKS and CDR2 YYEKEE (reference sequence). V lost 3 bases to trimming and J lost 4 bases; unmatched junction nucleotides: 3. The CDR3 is CASSWGQGSTGELFF. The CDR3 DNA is TGTGCCAGCAGCTGGGGACAGGGGAGCACCGGGGAGCTGTTTTTT. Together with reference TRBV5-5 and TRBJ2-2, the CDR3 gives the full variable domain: DAGVTQSPTHLIKTRGQQVTLRCSPISGHKSVSWYQQVLGQGPQFIFQYYEKEERGRGNFPDRFSARQFPNYSSELNVNALLLGDSALYLCASSWGQGSTGELFFGEGSRLTVL.

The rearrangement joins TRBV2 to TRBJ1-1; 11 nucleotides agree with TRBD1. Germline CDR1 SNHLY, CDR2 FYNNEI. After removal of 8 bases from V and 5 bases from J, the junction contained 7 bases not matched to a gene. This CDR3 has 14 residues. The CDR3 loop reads CASAGQGAHTEAFF. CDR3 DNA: TGTGCCAGCGCAGGACAGGGGGCGCATACTGAAGCTTTCTTT.